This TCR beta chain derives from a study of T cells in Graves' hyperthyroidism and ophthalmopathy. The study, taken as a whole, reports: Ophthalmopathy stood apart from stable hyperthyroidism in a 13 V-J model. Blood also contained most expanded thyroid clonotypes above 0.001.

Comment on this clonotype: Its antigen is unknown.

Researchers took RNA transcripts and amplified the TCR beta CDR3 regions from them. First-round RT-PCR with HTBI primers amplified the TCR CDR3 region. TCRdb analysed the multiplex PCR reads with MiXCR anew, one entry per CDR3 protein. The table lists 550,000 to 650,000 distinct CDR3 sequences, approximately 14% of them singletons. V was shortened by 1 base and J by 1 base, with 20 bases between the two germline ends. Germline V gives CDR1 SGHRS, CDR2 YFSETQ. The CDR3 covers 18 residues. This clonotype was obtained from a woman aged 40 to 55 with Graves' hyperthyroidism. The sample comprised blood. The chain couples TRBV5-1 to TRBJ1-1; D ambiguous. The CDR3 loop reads CASSLLEFSTVGNTEAFF. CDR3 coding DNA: TGCGCCAGCAGCTTGCTCGAATTTTCTACTGTAGGGAACACTGAAGCTTTCTTT. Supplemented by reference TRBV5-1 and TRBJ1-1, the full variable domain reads KAGVTQTPRYLIKTRGQQVTLSCSPISGHRSVSWYQQTPGQGLQFLFEYFSETQRNKGNFPGRFSGRQFSNSRSEMNVSTLELGDSALYLCASSLLEFSTVGNTEAFFGQGTRLTVV.